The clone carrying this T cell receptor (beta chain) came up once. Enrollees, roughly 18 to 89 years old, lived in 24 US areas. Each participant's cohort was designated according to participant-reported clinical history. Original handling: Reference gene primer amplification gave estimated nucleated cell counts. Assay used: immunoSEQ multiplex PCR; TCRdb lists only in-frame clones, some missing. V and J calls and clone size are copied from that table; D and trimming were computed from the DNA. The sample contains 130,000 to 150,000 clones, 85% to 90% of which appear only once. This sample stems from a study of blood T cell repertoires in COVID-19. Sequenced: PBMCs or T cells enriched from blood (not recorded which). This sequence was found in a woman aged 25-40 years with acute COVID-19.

This CDR3 reads CASSLAGSYEQYF. The CDR3 nucleotides read TGTGCCAGCTCCCTAGCGGGATCCTACGAGCAGTACTTC. The J gene is TRBJ2-7, the V gene TRBV5-5; 9 bases fit TRBD2. The CDR3 loop spans 13 amino acids. CDR1 is SGHKS and CDR2 is YYEKEE in the germline V gene (reference sequence). With 7 bases clipped from V and 1 base from J, the junction kept 3 bases outside the gene matches.